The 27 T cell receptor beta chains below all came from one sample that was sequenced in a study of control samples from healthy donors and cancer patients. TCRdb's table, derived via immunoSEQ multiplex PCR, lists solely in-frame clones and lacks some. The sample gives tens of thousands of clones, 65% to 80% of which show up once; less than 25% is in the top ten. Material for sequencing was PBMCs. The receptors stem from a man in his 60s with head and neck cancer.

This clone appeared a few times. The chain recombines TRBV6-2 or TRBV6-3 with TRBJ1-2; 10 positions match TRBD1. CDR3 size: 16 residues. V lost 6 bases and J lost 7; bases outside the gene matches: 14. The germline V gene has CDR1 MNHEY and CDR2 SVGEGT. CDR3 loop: CASSLIGTGAQGGYTF. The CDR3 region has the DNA TGTGCCAGCAGCCTCATCGGGACAGGGGCTCAGGGTGGCTACACCTTC.

CDR3 residues: CASSRQGGDEKLFF. The CDR3 DNA sequence: TGTGCCAGTAGTAGACAGGGAGGAGATGAAAAACTGTTTTTT. The chain combines TRBV19 with TRBJ1-4; 7 positions agree with TRBD1. This CDR3 region has 14 residues. Germline lookup yields CDR1 LNHDA and CDR2 SQIVND (reference sequence). Germline trimming cut 4 bases from V and 6 bases from J; bases unmatched to any gene: 5.

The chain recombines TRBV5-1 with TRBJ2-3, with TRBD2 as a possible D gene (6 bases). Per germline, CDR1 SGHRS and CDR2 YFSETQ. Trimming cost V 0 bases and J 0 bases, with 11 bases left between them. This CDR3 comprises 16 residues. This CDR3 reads CASSLDGGGSTDTQYF. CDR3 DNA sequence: TGCGCCAGCAGCTTGGACGGCGGAGGGAGCACAGATACGCAGTATTTT.

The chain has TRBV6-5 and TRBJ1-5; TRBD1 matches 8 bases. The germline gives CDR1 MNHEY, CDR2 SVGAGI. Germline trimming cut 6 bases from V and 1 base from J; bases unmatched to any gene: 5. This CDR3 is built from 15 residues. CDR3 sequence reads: CASRKGTGSNQPQHF. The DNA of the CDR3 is TGTGCCAGCAGAAAGGGGACAGGAAGCAATCAGCCCCAGCATTTT.

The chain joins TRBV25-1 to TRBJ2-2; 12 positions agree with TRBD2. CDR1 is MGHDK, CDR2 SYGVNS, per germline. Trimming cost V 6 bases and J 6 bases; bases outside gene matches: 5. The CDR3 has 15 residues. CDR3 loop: CASSLTSGSPGELFF. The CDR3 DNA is TGTGCCAGCAGCCTGACTAGCGGGAGCCCCGGGGAGCTGTTTTTT.

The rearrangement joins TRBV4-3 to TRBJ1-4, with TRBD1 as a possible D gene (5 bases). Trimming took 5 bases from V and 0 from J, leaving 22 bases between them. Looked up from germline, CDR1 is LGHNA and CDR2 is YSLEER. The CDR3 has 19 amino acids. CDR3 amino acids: CASSFMWGEPQPTNEKLFF. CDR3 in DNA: TGCGCCAGCAGCTTCATGTGGGGGGAGCCACAACCAACTAATGAAAAACTGTTTTTT.

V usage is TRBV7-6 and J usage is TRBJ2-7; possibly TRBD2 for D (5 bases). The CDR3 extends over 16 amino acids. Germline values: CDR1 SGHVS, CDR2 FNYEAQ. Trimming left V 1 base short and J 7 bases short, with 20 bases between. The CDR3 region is CASSLVDSWKSGEQYF. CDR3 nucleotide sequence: TGTGCCAGCAGCTTAGTAGATAGCTGGAAGTCGGGAGAGCAGTACTTC.

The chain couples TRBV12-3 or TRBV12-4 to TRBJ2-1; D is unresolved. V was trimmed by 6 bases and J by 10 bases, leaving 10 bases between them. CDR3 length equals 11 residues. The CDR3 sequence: CASSQMSEQFF. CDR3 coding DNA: TGTGCCAGCAGCCAAATGTCGGAGCAGTTCTTC.

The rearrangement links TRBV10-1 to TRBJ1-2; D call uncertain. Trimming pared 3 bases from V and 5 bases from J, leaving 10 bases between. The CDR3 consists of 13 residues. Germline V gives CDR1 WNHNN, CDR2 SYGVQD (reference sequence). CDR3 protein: CASSDSPWYGYTF. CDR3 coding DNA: TGCGCCAGCAGTGACTCACCTTGGTATGGCTACACCTTC.

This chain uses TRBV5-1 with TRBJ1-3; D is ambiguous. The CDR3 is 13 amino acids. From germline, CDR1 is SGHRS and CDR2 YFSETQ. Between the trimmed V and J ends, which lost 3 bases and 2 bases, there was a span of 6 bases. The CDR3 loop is CASSSSPGNTIYF. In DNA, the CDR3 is TGCGCCAGCAGCTCATCTCCTGGAAACACCATATATTTT. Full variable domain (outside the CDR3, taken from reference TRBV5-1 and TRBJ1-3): KAGVTQTPRYLIKTRGQQVTLSCSPISGHRSVSWYQQTPGQGLQFLFEYFSETQRNKGNFPGRFSGRQFSNSRSEMNVSTLELGDSALYLCASSSSPGNTIYFGEGSWLTVV.

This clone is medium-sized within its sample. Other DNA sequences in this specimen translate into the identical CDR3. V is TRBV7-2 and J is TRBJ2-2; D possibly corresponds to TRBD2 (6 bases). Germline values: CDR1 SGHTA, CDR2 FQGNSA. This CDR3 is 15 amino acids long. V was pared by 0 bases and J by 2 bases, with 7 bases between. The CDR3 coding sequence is TGTGCCAGCAGCTTAGCGGGGGGTAACACCGGGGAGCTGTTTTTT. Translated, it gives CASSLAGGNTGELFF.

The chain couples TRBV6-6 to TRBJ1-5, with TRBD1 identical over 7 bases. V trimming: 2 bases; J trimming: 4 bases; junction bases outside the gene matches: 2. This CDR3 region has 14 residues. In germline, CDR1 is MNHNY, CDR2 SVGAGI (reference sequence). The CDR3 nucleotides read TGTGCCAGCAGTTACCCGACAGGGAATCAGCCCCAGCATTTT. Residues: CASSYPTGNQPQHF.

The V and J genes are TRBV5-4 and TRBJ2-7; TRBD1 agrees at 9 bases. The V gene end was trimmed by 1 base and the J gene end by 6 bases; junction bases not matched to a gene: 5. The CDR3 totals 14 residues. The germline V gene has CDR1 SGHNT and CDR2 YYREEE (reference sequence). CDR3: CASSLWGTGSEQYF. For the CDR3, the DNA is TGTGCCAGCAGCTTGTGGGGGACAGGGAGCGAGCAGTACTTC.

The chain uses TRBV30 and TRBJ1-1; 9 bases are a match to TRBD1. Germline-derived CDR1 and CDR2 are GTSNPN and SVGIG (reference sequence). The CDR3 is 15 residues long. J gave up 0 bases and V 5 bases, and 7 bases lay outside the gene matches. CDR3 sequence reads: CAWETGGSMNTEAFF. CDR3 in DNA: TGTGCCTGGGAGACAGGGGGGAGCATGAACACTGAAGCTTTCTTT.

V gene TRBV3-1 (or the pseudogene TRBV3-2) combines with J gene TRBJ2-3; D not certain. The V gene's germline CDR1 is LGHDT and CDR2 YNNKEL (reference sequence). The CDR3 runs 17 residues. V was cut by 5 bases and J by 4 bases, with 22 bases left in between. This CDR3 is CASSSLGPICHADTQYF. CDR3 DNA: TGTGCCAGCAGCTCCCTGGGTCCCATTTGTCATGCAGATACGCAGTATTTT.

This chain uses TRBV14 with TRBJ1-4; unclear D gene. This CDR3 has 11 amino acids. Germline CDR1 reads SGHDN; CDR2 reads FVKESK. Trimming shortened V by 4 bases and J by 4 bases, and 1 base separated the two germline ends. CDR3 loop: CASSRNEKLFF. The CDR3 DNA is TGTGCCAGCAGCCGTAATGAAAAACTGTTTTTT.

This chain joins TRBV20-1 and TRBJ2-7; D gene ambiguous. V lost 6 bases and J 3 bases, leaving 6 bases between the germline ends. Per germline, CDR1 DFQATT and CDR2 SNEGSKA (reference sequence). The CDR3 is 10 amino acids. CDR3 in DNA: TGCAGTGCCAAACTCTACGAGCAGTACTTC. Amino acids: CSAKLYEQYF.

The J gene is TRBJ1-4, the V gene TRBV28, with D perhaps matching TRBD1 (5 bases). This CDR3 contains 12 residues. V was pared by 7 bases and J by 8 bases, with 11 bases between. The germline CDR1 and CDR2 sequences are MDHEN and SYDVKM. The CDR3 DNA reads TGTGCCAGCACGGGACGACGGGAAAAACTGTTTTTT. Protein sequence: CASTGRREKLFF.

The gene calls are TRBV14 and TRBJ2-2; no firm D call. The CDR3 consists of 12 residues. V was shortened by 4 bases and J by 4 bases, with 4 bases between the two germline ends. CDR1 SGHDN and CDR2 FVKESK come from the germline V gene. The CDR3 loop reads CASSLFTGELFF. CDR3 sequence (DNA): TGTGCCAGCAGCCTTTTCACCGGGGAGCTGTTTTTT.

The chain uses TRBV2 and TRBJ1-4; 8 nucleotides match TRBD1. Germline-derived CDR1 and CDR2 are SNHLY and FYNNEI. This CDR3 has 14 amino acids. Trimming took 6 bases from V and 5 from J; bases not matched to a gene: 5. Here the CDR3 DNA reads TGTGCCAGCAGATGGGACAGGAACAATGAAAAACTGTTTTTT. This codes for CASRWDRNNEKLFF.

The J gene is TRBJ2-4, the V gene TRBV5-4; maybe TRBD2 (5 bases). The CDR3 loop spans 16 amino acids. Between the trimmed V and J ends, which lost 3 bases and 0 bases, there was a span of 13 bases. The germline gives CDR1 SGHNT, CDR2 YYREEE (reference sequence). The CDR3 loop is CASSSGGGRAKNIQYF. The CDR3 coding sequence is TGTGCCAGCAGCTCGGGCGGTGGGAGAGCCAAAAACATTCAGTACTTC. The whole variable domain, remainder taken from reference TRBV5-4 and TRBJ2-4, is ETGVTQSPTHLIKTRGQQVTLRCSSQSGHNTVSWYQQALGQGPQFIFQYYREEENGRGNFPPRFSGLQFPNYSSELNVNALELDDSALYLCASSSGGGRAKNIQYFGAGTRLSVL.

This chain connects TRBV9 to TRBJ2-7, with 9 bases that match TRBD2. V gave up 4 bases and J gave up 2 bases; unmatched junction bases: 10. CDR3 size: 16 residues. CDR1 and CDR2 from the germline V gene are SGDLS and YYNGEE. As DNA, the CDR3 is TGTGCCAGCAGCCCCCGATCACTAGCGGGCGCCTACGAGCAGTACTTC. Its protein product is CASSPRSLAGAYEQYF.

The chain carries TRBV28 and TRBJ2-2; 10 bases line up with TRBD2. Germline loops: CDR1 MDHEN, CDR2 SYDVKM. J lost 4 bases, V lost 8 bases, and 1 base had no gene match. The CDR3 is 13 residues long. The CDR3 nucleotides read TGTGCCAGCTGGACTAGCGGCACCGGGGAGCTGTTTTTT. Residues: CASWTSGTGELFF.

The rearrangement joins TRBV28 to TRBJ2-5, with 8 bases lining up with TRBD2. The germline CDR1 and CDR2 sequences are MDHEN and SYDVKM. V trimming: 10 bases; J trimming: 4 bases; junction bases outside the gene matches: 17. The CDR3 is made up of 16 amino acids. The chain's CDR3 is CATDSGVIAGLETQYF. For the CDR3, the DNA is TGTGCCACCGACTCCGGGGTTATAGCGGGGTTAGAGACCCAGTACTTC.

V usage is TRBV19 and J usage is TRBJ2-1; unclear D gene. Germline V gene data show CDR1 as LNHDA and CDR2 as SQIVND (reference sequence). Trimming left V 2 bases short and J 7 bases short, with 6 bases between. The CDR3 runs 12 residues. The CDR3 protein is CASSISRNEQFF. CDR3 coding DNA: TGTGCCAGTAGTATATCCAGGAATGAGCAGTTCTTC.

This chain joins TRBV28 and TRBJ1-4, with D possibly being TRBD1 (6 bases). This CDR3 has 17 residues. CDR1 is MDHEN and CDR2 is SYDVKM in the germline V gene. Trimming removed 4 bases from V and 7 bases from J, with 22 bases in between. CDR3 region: CASSSPLGGGGLEKLFF. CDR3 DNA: TGTGCCAGCAGTTCCCCCCTTGGGGGCGGAGGCCTTGAAAAACTGTTTTTT.

The CDR3 loop reads CASLRQETQYF. The CDR3 DNA sequence: TGTGCCAGCCTCCGCCAAGAGACCCAGTACTTC. The chain has TRBV7-9 and TRBJ2-5; D call uncertain. The CDR3 contains 11 residues. The germline V gene encodes CDR1 SEHNR and CDR2 FQNEAQ (reference sequence). Deletions cut 8 bases from V and 1 base from J, with 5 bases between. Drawing the rest from reference TRBV7-9 and TRBJ2-5, the complete variable domain is DTGVSQNPRHKITKRGQNVTFRCDPISEHNRLYWYRQTLGQGPEFLTYFQNEAQLEKSRLLSDRFSAERPKGSFSTLEIQRTEQGDSAMYLCASLRQETQYFGPGTRLLVL.